The rows below give T cell receptor beta chains drawn from one sample of a study of spatial heterogeneity in lung cancer. TCRdb re-derived calls from the 5' RACE reads in MiXCR, one entry per CDR3 protein. The data hold some 85,000 distinct CDR3 sequences, with about a fifth observed a single time. This material consisted of PBMCs, taken at surgery. Every receptor here comes from a male donor with early-stage non-small cell lung cancer. Each CDR3 is given with its conserved first and last residue. The D gene is left open where the match is weak. Size is omitted from some rows. Given values are once, few, many or a class for expanded clones.

clone_size: -; j_call: TRBJ1-3; d_call: -; v_call: TRBV10-3; cdr3_nt: TGTGCCATCAGTGAGCCCCGGGGGTACGGAAACACCATATATTTT; cdr3_aa: CAISEPRGYGNTIYF
clone_size: -; j_call: TRBJ1-2; d_call: -; v_call: TRBV7-9; cdr3_nt: TGTGCCAGCAGCTCCTCCGGGACCGTACCTGGAGGCTACACCTTC; cdr3_aa: CASSSSGTVPGGYTF
clone_size: -; j_call: TRBJ2-2; d_call: TRBD2; v_call: TRBV5-4; cdr3_nt: TGTGTCAGCAGCCGTGGACTAGCGGGGGCCCTCAACACCGGGGAGCTGTTTTTT; cdr3_aa: CVSSRGLAGALNTGELFF
clone_size: -; j_call: TRBJ2-2; d_call: TRBD1; v_call: TRBV7-6; cdr3_nt: TGTGCCAGCAGCTTACCCGGGACAGGGTTCACCGGGGAGCTGTTTTTT; cdr3_aa: CASSLPGTGFTGELFF
clone_size: few; j_call: TRBJ1-3; d_call: -; v_call: TRBV7-3; cdr3_nt: TGTGCCAGCAGCTCGCCCCATGGAAACACCATATATTTT; cdr3_aa: CASSSPHGNTIYF
clone_size: many; j_call: TRBJ2-1; d_call: -; v_call: TRBV29-1; cdr3_nt: TGCAGCGTTGTAATTGGTATTTTCAATGAGCAGTTCTTC; cdr3_aa: CSVVIGIFNEQFF
clone_size: many; j_call: TRBJ2-7; d_call: TRBD1; v_call: TRBV7-2; cdr3_nt: TGTGCCAGCAGCAGGGGGCCCTACGAGCAGTACTTC; cdr3_aa: CASSRGPYEQYF
clone_size: -; j_call: TRBJ2-3; d_call: -; v_call: TRBV20-1; cdr3_nt: TGCAGTGCTAGAGAAGAGGCGGCAGATACGCAGTATTTT; cdr3_aa: CSAREEAADTQYF
clone_size: few; j_call: TRBJ2-1; d_call: -; v_call: TRBV27; cdr3_nt: TGTGCCAGCAGTCCCTTCGACTTGAGCTCCTACAATGAGCAGTTCTTC; cdr3_aa: CASSPFDLSSYNEQFF
clone_size: -; j_call: TRBJ1-1; d_call: -; v_call: TRBV20-1; cdr3_nt: TGCAGTGCTCCGCGTGGCACTGAAGCTTTCTTT; cdr3_aa: CSAPRGTEAFF
clone_size: many; j_call: TRBJ2-7; d_call: TRBD2; v_call: TRBV7-3; cdr3_nt: TGTGCCAGCAGTCAGAACCAGCGGGGTAGCTCCTACGAGCAGTACTTC; cdr3_aa: CASSQNQRGSSYEQYF
clone_size: -; j_call: TRBJ1-4; d_call: TRBD1; v_call: TRBV4-3; cdr3_nt: TGCGCCAGCAGGCCGGGACAGGGGGCGGAAAAACTGTTTTTT; cdr3_aa: CASRPGQGAEKLFF
clone_size: -; j_call: TRBJ2-2; d_call: -; v_call: TRBV11-2; cdr3_nt: TGTGCCAGCGGTCCGGGGACGGCCACGAACACCGGGGAGCTGTTTTTT; cdr3_aa: CASGPGTATNTGELFF
clone_size: -; j_call: TRBJ1-2; d_call: -; v_call: TRBV3-1; cdr3_nt: TGTGCCAGCAGCCAAGAGGACGACAGGAGAAATGGCTACACCTTC; cdr3_aa: CASSQEDDRRNGYTF
clone_size: -; j_call: TRBJ2-2; d_call: TRBD2; v_call: TRBV12-3/TRBV12-4; cdr3_nt: TGTGCCAGCAGTTGGACTAGCGCAAACACCGGGGAGCTGTTTTTT; cdr3_aa: CASSWTSANTGELFF
clone_size: few; j_call: TRBJ1-1; d_call: -; v_call: TRBV7-9; cdr3_nt: TGTGCCAGCAGCTTGTTCACTGAAGCTTTCTTT; cdr3_aa: CASSLFTEAFF
clone_size: few; j_call: TRBJ2-5; d_call: -; v_call: TRBV5-1; cdr3_nt: TGCGCCAGCAGCCCGGGCCCTACGGAGACCCAGTACTTC; cdr3_aa: CASSPGPTETQYF
clone_size: few; j_call: TRBJ1-1; d_call: -; v_call: TRBV10-3; cdr3_nt: TGTGCCATCAGCGGGGGCCACACTGAAGCTTTCTTT; cdr3_aa: CAISGGHTEAFF